This T cell receptor (delta chain) stems from a study of fetal and pediatric gammadelta thymocytes (dated 2022 in TCRdb). Concerning the study at large: To strengthen a single-cell study of gammadelta thymocyte development, the researchers used bulk gammadelta thymocyte repertoires that mixed previously published data with newly generated, unpublished data. The set of bulk gammadelta thymocyte repertoires included roughly ten subjects in total: 3 fetal thymus donors and 7 pediatric thymus donors. Bulk gammadelta thymocyte repertoires combined previously published data (refs 27,28) with unpublished data. Bulk TCR repertoire data were added to increase subject numbers and strengthen the CDR3 publicity analysis.

Thymocytes were stained with Zombie NIR viability dye plus antibodies to CD3 (UCHT1), TCRgammadelta (11F2), TCRVgamma9 (IMMU360) and TCRVdelta2 (IMMU389). Bulk TRD and TRG CDR3 repertoires were produced separately from sorted Vgamma9Vdelta2 and nonVgamma9Vdelta2 gammadelta thymocytes taken from human fetal and pediatric thymuses. Pediatric thymus tissue was collected in Belgium from children having cardiac surgery. Pediatric thymus donors in the study were aged between roughly 1 and 11 years. Thymic cell suspensions were made from fetal and post-natal thymuses as previously described. NonVgamma9Vdelta2 thymocytes were sorted as CD3+ gammadeltaTCR+ cells that did not have the Vgamma9+Vdelta2+ phenotype. A FACS Aria III cell sorter (BD Biosciences) was used for cell sorting. Only a few counts were recorded for this clone. Its antigen specificity is not known. TCRdb's entry gives the protein of a much larger clone, which mismatches this DNA's translation at residue 8, likely from a read error; the protein reported here is translated from the DNA.

Sequencing used an Illumina MiSeq. Per the authors' processing: For publicity analysis, the Vgamma9Vdelta2 and nonVgamma9Vdelta2 bulk CDR3 files were merged for each subject into one combined repertoire per subject. Using base R and dplyr, CDR3 publicity was scored on a scale from 0 to 19 by checking each amino acid sequence across 9 single-cell datasets and 10 bulk repertoires. TCRdb reprocessed the public data with the CATT caller; entries with the same nucleotide sequence were combined afterwards. The V and J calls, along with clone size, are taken from TCRdb and not from the paper's own processing. The sample data list approximately 250 delta-chain clones, and roughly 5.2% of these were observed just once. The ten largest clones add up to around 50% of the sample. The trim is 0 bases for V and 0 bases for J, with a gap of 23 bases between the germline ends. The germline V gene encodes CDR1 TSWWSYY and CDR2 QGS. The CDR3 covers 20 residues, taking in both the cysteine and the phenylalanine. Only the CDR3 DNA is retained, 60 bases long and in frame from the first base.

Findings and caveats that apply to the study as a whole: Compared with post-natal repertoires, fetal gammadelta thymocyte repertoires had previously been reported to be enriched for TRDV2, TRGV8 and TRGV9 usage, low N additions and public CDR3s.

The sequencing input was non-Vgamma9Vdelta2 gamma-delta T cells from the thymus. The label giving this sample's cell subset or site can be read as: CD3+gammadeltaTCR+ thymocytes not co-expressing Vgamma9 and Vdelta2. The chain uses TRDV1 and TRDJ1; perhaps TRDD3 is the D gene, with 5 bases matching. This TCR was recovered from a child who underwent cardiac surgery and was recorded as healthy. The bases read TGTGCTCTTGGGGAACTAGGCACGGCTGGGATCGAAAGTAACACCGATAAACTCATCTTT. It is translated as CALGELGTAGIESNTDKLIF.